The subject of this entry is one T cell receptor beta chain. Its antigen is as yet unknown. The entry originates in a study of long-term antiretroviral therapy in people with HIV. General study points: In the period from about 2004 to 2017, blood was collected, possibly under older ART regimens. Pre-ART expanded TRB clones stayed dominant throughout, though often decreasing after ART.

An immunoSEQ assay, version v3.0, was performed at survey level. Each sample aimed for about 35,000-50,000 sequenced T-cell genomes. This table comes from immunoSEQ multiplex PCR, and its TCRdb copy is limited to in-frame clones, with some not included. The top ten hold approximately 7.3% of the sample, which has roughly 19,000 clones, more than 85% seen once. This specimen consisted of unsorted PBMCs, obtained 4.4 years after starting antiretroviral therapy. The TCR originated in a woman aged 45-65 years with HIV.

This chain's CDR3 is CASSLVTANTGELFF. The DNA for the CDR3 is TGTGCCAGCAGCTTAGTGACAGCGAACACCGGGGAGCTGTTTTTT. The gene calls are TRBV7-9 and TRBJ2-2; D perhaps matches TRBD1 (5 bases). Germline V gives CDR1 SEHNR, CDR2 FQNEAQ (reference sequence). V lost 1 base and J 0 bases, leaving 6 bases between the germline ends. CDR3 size: 15 residues.